This T cell receptor beta chain stems from a study of T cells in Graves' hyperthyroidism and ophthalmopathy. The CDR3 loop spans 12 amino acids. The germline V and J ends were trimmed by 4 bases and 4 bases, with 6 bases remaining between them. CDR1 SGHTA and CDR2 FQGNSA come from the germline V gene. Template material for amplifying TCR beta CDR3 regions consisted of RNA transcripts. Primed by the HTBI set, a first-round RT-PCR was run on the TCR CDR3. TCRdb analysed the multiplex PCR reads with MiXCR anew, one entry per CDR3 protein. The sample holds a few hundred thousand distinct CDR3 sequences, roughly 18% seen once.

This chain connects TRBV7-2 to TRBJ2-3; D remains unclear. The origin of this receptor is a man aged 35 to 55 with Graves' hyperthyroidism. The sequenced material came from blood. CDR3 region: CASSWLADTQYF. Written as DNA, the CDR3 is TGTGCCAGCAGCTGGCTAGCAGATACGCAGTATTTT.